The sequence of this TCR beta chain was determined in a study of T cells in Graves' hyperthyroidism and ophthalmopathy. Findings and limits, study-wide: Stable hyperthyroidism was separated from ophthalmopathy by a model based on 13 V-J features.

For Graves' hyperthyroidism to be stable, ophthalmopathy could not progress within 18 months. Germline V gene data show CDR1 as SGHTA and CDR2 as FQGTGA. The CDR3 contains 15 residues. The ends were cut back, 5 bases at V and 3 bases at J, with 13 bases in the middle. Template material for amplifying TCR beta CDR3 regions consisted of RNA transcripts. HTBI primers were the set used in a first-round RT-PCR of the TCR CDR3. TCRdb passed the multiplex PCR reads through MiXCR, listing each CDR3 protein once. The sample holds under 400,000 distinct CDR3 sequences, 25% seen once. This clonotype was counted a few times. Antigen unknown.

The sample taken for sequencing was blood. The receptor was isolated from a man aged 45 to 65 with Graves' hyperthyroidism. The gene calls are TRBV7-3 and TRBJ2-2; D is perhaps TRBD1 or TRBD2 (5 bases each). The CDR3 loop is CASSRGSGYTGELFF. Here the CDR3 DNA reads TGTGCCAGCAGCCGGGGCTCAGGGTACACCGGGGAGCTGTTTTTT.